The 20 T cell receptor beta chains below come from one sample, sequenced in a study of cytomegalovirus exposure and HLA in healthy donors. In the PCR, 60 Vbeta and 13 Jbeta primers were used. Here immunoSEQ multiplex PCR was the method, and the copy in TCRdb shows in-frame clones only, minus some. The table shows 90,000 to 110,000 clones, with 10% to 15% occurring only once. Sequences were obtained from PBMCs. These receptors all stem from a man in his forties in good health and CMV-seropositive.

This clone was detected a few times. This chain links TRBV2 with TRBJ2-1, with D maybe TRBD2 (7 bases). Per the germline V gene, CDR1 is SNHLY and CDR2 is FYNNEI. V gave up 6 bases and J gave up 4 bases, with 16 bases separating them. The CDR3 is made up of 15 amino acids. Written as DNA, the CDR3 is TGTGCCAGCAGGATAGGGAGGGGGGCATACAATGAGCAGTTCTTC. It yields the protein CASRIGRGAYNEQFF.

The chain is built from TRBV27 and TRBJ1-1; D gene uncertain. Trimming left V 2 bases short and J 4 bases short, with 14 bases between. Germline-derived CDR1 and CDR2 are MNHEY and SMNVEV (reference sequence). The length of the CDR3 is 15 residues. The CDR3 DNA sequence: TGTGCCAGCAGTTTAGCTCCTATGGGCGTCACTGAAGCTTTCTTT. Translated, it gives CASSLAPMGVTEAFF.

The chain carries TRBV6-6 and TRBJ2-1; TRBD2 is a possible D gene (6 bases). The CDR3 sequence is 12 residues long. V lost 7 bases and J 9 bases, leaving 13 bases between the germline ends. Germline CDR1 MNHNY, CDR2 SVGAGI (reference sequence). The CDR3: CASTLGLLEQFF. The CDR3 DNA is TGTGCCAGCACCCTCGGACTACTTGAGCAGTTCTTC.

This clone was counted a few times. The CDR3 spells CATSRGLGRGLAGTEQYF. As DNA, the CDR3 is TGTGCCACCAGCAGAGGGTTGGGAAGAGGACTAGCGGGAACCGAGCAGTACTTC. The chain employs TRBV15 and TRBJ2-7, with 12 bases matching TRBD2. The CDR3 is 18 residues long. V gave up 1 base and J gave up 6 bases; unmatched junction bases: 13. The germline V gene encodes CDR1 LNHNV and CDR2 YYDKDF (reference sequence). Together with reference TRBV15 and TRBJ2-7, the CDR3 gives the full variable domain: DAMVIQNPRYQVTQFGKPVTLSCSQTLNHNVMYWYQQKSSQAPKLLFHYYDKDFNNEADTPDNFQSRRPNTSFCFLDIRSPGLGDTAMYLCATSRGLGRGLAGTEQYFGPGTRLTVT.

This clone was observed a handful of times. V usage is TRBV4-3 and J usage is TRBJ1-1, with TRBD1 as a possible D gene (5 bases). This CDR3 has 17 residues. V was cut by 3 bases and J by 0 bases, with 17 bases left in between. CDR1 and CDR2 from the germline V gene are LGHNA and YSLEER. The CDR3 is CASSQTRQSIMNTEAFF. DNA of the CDR3: TGCGCCAGCAGCCAGACCAGACAGAGCATCATGAACACTGAAGCTTTCTTT.

This clone was seen a handful of times. The genes are TRBV5-1 and TRBJ1-3; 9 nucleotides align to TRBD1. CDR3 size: 14 residues. J gave up 7 bases and V 0 bases, and 2 bases lay outside the gene matches. CDR1 SGHRS and CDR2 YFSETQ come from the germline V gene. This chain's CDR3 is CASSLEQGANTIYF. The CDR3 DNA is TGCGCCAGCAGCTTGGAACAGGGGGCCAACACCATATATTTT. The full variable domain, with the rest looked up from reference TRBV5-1 and TRBJ1-3, is KAGVTQTPRYLIKTRGQQVTLSCSPISGHRSVSWYQQTPGQGLQFLFEYFSETQRNKGNFPGRFSGRQFSNSRSEMNVSTLELGDSALYLCASSLEQGANTIYFGEGSWLTVV.

This clone came up a few times. The chain is built from TRBV4-1 and TRBJ2-7; TRBD1 might be the D (5 bases). Germline CDR1 and CDR2: MGHRA and YSYEKL. The ends were cut back, 3 bases at V and 5 bases at J, with 14 bases in the middle. The CDR3 spans 14 residues. CDR3 protein: CASSQRQGLDEQYF. The CDR3 DNA reads TGCGCCAGCAGCCAGCGGCAGGGTCTGGACGAGCAGTACTTC.

The chain employs TRBV4-1 and TRBJ1-5, with D tentatively TRBD1 (6 bases). Deletions cut 0 bases from V and 2 bases from J, with 11 bases between. The CDR3 extends over 16 amino acids. Germline V lookup: CDR1 MGHRA, CDR2 YSYEKL. The CDR3, as DNA: TGCGCCAGCAGCCAAGATGGGGGCAGGCGCAATCAGCCCCAGCATTTT. This encodes CASSQDGGRRNQPQHF.

V gene TRBV11-2 combines with J gene TRBJ2-2, with TRBD1 matching 8 bases. J gave up 5 bases and V 6 bases, and 5 bases lay outside the gene matches. Germline CDR1 SGHAT, CDR2 FQNNGV. The CDR3 has 14 amino acids. The CDR3 region has the DNA TGTGCCAGCAGTCTGACAGGGGCAACCGGGGAGCTGTTTTTT. Its translation: CASSLTGATGELFF.

This rearrangement joins TRBV5-1 to TRBJ2-7; a possible D gene is TRBD1 (6 bases). This CDR3 region has 13 residues. V lost 3 bases and J lost 7, with 14 bases in between. The V gene's germline CDR1 is SGHRS and CDR2 YFSETQ. In nucleotides, the CDR3 is TGCGCCAGCAGCTACTCGGTAACAGGGGAGCAGTACTTC. Residues: CASSYSVTGEQYF. The entire variable domain, with the rest obtained from reference TRBV5-1 and TRBJ2-7, is as follows: KAGVTQTPRYLIKTRGQQVTLSCSPISGHRSVSWYQQTPGQGLQFLFEYFSETQRNKGNFPGRFSGRQFSNSRSEMNVSTLELGDSALYLCASSYSVTGEQYFGPGTRLTVT.

V gene TRBV10-3 combines with J gene TRBJ2-3; 9 bases fit TRBD2. This CDR3 is 14 amino acids long. Germline V gene data show CDR1 as ENHRY and CDR2 as SYGVKD. The trim removed 10 bases at V and 2 bases at J, leaving 7 bases unmatched. In DNA, the CDR3 is TGTGCCACCCTTTTAGCGGGGGACACAGATACGCAGTATTTT. This codes for CATLLAGDTDTQYF.

This clone has a handful of counts. The V and J genes are TRBV4-1 and TRBJ2-2, with 7 nucleotides matching TRBD1. V was clipped by 6 bases and J by 0 bases; unmatched bases: 10. The germline gives CDR1 MGHRA, CDR2 YSYEKL. CDR3 length: 17 amino acids. In DNA, the CDR3 is TGCGCCAGCAGTCGACAGGGATTTAATTCGAACACCGGGGAGCTGTTTTTT. It specifies CASSRQGFNSNTGELFF.

This clone turned up a few times. J is TRBJ1-2 and V is TRBV6-1; 7 positions match TRBD1. The CDR3 runs to 14 residues. CDR1 is MNHNS, CDR2 SASEGT, per germline. V gave up 1 base and J gave up 4 bases; unmatched junction bases: 3. The CDR3 protein is CASSEEDRAYGYTF. The CDR3 DNA sequence: TGTGCCAGCAGTGAAGAAGACAGGGCCTATGGCTACACCTTC.

The chain combines TRBV5-1 with TRBJ2-7; D remains ambiguous. This CDR3 comprises 13 residues. Germline lookup yields CDR1 SGHRS and CDR2 YFSETQ. V shed 0 bases and J shed 7 bases, with 11 bases lying between them. The CDR3 nucleotides are TGCGCCAGCAGCTTGGCACAGCAATGGGAGCAGTACTTC. Its protein product is CASSLAQQWEQYF.

The rearrangement joins TRBV5-8 to TRBJ2-3, with a weak D call TRBD2 (5 bases). Germline values: CDR1 SGHTS, CDR2 YDEGEE. The V gene lost 0 bases and the J gene lost 2 bases, with 16 bases spanning the gap. CDR3 size: 17 residues. In DNA, the CDR3 is TGTGCCAGCAGCTTGGGGATAGGACTCGAAGTCACAGATACGCAGTATTTT. It encodes CASSLGIGLEVTDTQYF.

This clone has more than one count but fewer than ten. The V call is TRBV27, the J call TRBJ1-4, with TRBD1 identical over 10 bases. This CDR3 is built from 19 residues. Germline-derived CDR1 and CDR2 are MNHEY and SMNVEV (reference sequence). Trimming at V came to 6 bases and at J to 3 bases, leaving 16 bases not matched to a gene. The CDR3: CASSPLWGTGVLANEKLFF. The CDR3 nucleotides are TGTGCCAGCAGCCCCCTATGGGGGACAGGGGTGTTAGCTAATGAAAAACTGTTTTTT.

This clone was observed a handful of times. The chain has TRBV29-1 and TRBJ2-1; 9 nucleotides match TRBD2. The junction had 10 bases not matched to a gene; V was cut back by 6 bases and J by 10 bases. The length of the CDR3 is 13 residues. CDR1 and CDR2 from the germline V gene are SQVTM and ANQGSEA. This chain's CDR3 is CSVEPAGGGEQFF. For the CDR3, the DNA is TGCAGCGTGGAGCCAGCGGGAGGCGGGGAGCAGTTCTTC.

The chain joins TRBV9 to TRBJ2-3; no firm D call. Trimming pared 0 bases from V and 2 bases from J, leaving 7 bases between. The CDR3 runs 14 residues. CDR1 and CDR2 (germline): SGDLS, YYNGEE. The CDR3 reads CASSVVGSTDTQYF. CDR3 in DNA: TGTGCCAGCAGCGTAGTGGGCTCCACAGATACGCAGTATTTT.

Here the CDR3 reads CATSRVGPAGDMDTQYF. The CDR3 DNA is TGTGCCACCAGCAGAGTCGGACCGGCGGGAGACATGGATACGCAGTATTTT. The rearrangement uses TRBV15 and TRBJ2-3; 7 nucleotides align to TRBD2. CDR1 and CDR2 from the germline V gene are LNHNV and YYDKDF (reference sequence). This CDR3 is built from 17 residues. Losses at the gene ends were 1 base for V and 6 bases for J; bases not matched to a gene: 13. The variable domain in full, completed from reference TRBV15 and TRBJ2-3, reads DAMVIQNPRYQVTQFGKPVTLSCSQTLNHNVMYWYQQKSSQAPKLLFHYYDKDFNNEADTPDNFQSRRPNTSFCFLDIRSPGLGDTAMYLCATSRVGPAGDMDTQYFGPGTRLTVL.

The V call is TRBV19, the J call TRBJ2-4; 9 bases are a match to TRBD2. Germline-derived CDR1 and CDR2 are LNHDA and SQIVND (reference sequence). With V trimmed by 1 base and J by 0 bases, 4 bases remained unmatched. This CDR3 is 17 amino acids long. DNA of the CDR3: TGTGCCAGTAGTATAGGAGCGGGAGGCCTAGCCAAAAACATTCAGTACTTC. Translated, it gives CASSIGAGGLAKNIQYF.